These 2 T cell receptor beta chains share one sample of origin, sequenced in a study of T cell repertoires in cytomegalovirus infection. TCRdb ran MiXCR on the reads and lists one entry per CDR3 protein. The sample contains about 260,000 distinct CDR3 sequences, around 8.7% of which appear only once. The sequencing input was PBMCs. Every receptor here comes from a human donor in good health (CMV status not recorded). Some clones in this sample may be carry-over from other donors' samples.

This clonotype occurred many times. The genes are TRBV7-3 and TRBJ2-1, with D maybe TRBD1 (7 bases). With 5 bases removed from V and 4 bases from J, the gap between germline ends came to 15 bases. Germline values: CDR1 SGHTA, CDR2 FQGTGA. The CDR3 length is 15 residues. In DNA, the CDR3 is TGTGCCAGCAGCCCCCAGGGGGAGGATTACAATGAGCAGTTCTTC. It is translated as CASSPQGEDYNEQFF.

Ten or more counts support this clonotype. The CDR3 loop is CASSFLSNQPQHF. Here the CDR3 DNA reads TGTGCCAGCAGTTTTTTGAGCAATCAGCCCCAGCATTTT. The chain is built from TRBV6-2 or TRBV6-3 and TRBJ1-5; D is uncertain. Trimming removed 4 bases at V and 1 base at J, with 5 bases between. CDR3 length: 13 amino acids. In germline, CDR1 is MNHEY, CDR2 SVGEGT.